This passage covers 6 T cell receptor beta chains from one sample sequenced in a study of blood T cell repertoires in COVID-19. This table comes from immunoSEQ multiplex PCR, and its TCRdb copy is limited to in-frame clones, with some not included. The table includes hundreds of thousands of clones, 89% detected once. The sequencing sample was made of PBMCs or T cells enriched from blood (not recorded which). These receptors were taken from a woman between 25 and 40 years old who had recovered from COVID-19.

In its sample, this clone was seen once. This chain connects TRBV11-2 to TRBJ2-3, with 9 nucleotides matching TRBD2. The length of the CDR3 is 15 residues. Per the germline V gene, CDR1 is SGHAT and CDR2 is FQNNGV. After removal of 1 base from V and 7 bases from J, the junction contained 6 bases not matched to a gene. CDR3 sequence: CASSLGISGSNTQYF. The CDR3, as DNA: TGTGCCAGCAGCTTAGGGATTAGCGGGAGTAATACGCAGTATTTT.

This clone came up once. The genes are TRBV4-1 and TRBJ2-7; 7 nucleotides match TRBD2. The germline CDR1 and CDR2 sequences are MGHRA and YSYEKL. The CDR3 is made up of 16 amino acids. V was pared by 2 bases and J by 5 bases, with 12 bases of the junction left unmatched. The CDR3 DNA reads TGCGCCAGCAGCCAACTCCCGGGGGAGGGGTTACACGAGCAGTACTTC. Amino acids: CASSQLPGEGLHEQYF.

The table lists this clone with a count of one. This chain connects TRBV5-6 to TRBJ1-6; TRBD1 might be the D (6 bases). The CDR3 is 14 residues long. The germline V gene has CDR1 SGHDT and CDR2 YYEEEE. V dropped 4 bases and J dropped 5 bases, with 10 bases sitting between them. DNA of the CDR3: TGTGCCAGCAGCACCGGACAGAATAATTCACCCCTCCACTTT. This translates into CASSTGQNNSPLHF.

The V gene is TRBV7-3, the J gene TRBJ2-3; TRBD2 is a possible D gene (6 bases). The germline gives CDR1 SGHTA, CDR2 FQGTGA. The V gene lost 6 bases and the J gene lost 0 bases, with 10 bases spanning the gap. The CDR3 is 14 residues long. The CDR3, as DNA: TGTGCCAGCAGAGAAGCGGGCAGCACAGATACGCAGTATTTT. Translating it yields CASREAGSTDTQYF.

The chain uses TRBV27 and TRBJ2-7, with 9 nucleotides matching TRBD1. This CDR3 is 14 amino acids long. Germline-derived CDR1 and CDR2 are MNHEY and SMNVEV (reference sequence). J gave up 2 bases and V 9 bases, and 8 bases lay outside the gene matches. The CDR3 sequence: CASRRGDRAYEQYF. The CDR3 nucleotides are TGTGCCAGTAGACGGGGGGACAGGGCCTACGAGCAGTACTTC.

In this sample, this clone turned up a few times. DNA of the CDR3: TGTGCCTGGAGGGGACAGGGGGGCACTGAAGCTTTCTTT. Its translation is CAWRGQGGTEAFF. V is TRBV30 and J is TRBJ1-1, with 11 bases fitting TRBD1. J gave up 4 bases and V 3 bases, and 1 base lay outside the gene matches. The germline V gene encodes CDR1 GTSNPN and CDR2 SVGIG (reference sequence). This CDR3 has 13 amino acids.